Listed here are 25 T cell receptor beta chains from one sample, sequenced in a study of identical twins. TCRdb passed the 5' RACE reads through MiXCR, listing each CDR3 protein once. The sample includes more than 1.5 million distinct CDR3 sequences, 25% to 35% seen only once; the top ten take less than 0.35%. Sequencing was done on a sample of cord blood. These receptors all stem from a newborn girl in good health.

The CDR3 loop reads CASEHTNEQFF. CDR3 sequence (DNA): TGTGCCAGCGAACACACGAATGAGCAGTTCTTC. This chain connects TRBV3-1 to TRBJ2-1, with no clear D. V was trimmed by 8 bases and J by 7 bases, leaving 9 bases between them. This CDR3 region has 11 residues. Germline assignment: CDR1 LGHDT and CDR2 YNNKEL (reference sequence).

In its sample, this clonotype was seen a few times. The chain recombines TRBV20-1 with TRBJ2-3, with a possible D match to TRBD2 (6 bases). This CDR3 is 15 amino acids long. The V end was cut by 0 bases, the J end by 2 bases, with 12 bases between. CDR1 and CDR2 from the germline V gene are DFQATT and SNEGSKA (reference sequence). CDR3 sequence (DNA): TGCAGTGCTAGAGATCGGGTACTAGCCACAGATACGCAGTATTTT. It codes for CSARDRVLATDTQYF.

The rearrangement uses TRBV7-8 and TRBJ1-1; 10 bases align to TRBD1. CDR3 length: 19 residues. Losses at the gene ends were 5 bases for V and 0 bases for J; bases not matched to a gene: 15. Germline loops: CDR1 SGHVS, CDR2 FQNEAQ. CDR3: CASSRQSWRQGAMNTEAFF. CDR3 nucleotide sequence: TGTGCCAGCAGCCGTCAATCGTGGAGACAGGGGGCGATGAACACTGAAGCTTTCTTT.

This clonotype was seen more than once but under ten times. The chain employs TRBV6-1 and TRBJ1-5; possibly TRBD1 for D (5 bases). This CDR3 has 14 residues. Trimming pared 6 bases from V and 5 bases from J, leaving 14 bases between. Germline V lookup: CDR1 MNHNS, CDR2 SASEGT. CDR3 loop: CASRELRDYQPQHF. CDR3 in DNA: TGTGCCAGCAGGGAACTCAGGGATTATCAGCCCCAGCATTTT.

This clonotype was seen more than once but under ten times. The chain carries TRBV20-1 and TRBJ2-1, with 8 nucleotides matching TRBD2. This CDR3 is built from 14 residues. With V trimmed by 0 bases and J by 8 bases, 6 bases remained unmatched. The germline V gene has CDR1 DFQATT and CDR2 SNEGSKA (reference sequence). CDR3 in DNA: TGCAGTGCTAGAGATATAAGCGGGAGCTATGAGCAGTTCTTC. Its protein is CSARDISGSYEQFF.

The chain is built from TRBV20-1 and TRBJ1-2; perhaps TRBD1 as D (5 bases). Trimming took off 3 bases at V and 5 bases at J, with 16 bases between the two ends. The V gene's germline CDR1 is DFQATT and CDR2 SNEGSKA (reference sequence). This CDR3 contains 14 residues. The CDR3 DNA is TGCAGTGCTAGGTTCTTAGAAAGGGGTTATGGCTACACCTTC. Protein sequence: CSARFLERGYGYTF.

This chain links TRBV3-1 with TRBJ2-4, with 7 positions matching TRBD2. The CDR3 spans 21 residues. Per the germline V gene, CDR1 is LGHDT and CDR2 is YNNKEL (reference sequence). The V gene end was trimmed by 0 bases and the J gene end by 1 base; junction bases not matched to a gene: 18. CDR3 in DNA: TGTGCCAGCAGCCAAGAAATAGCGGGTAGGGCAACAGCCAGGGCCAAAAACATTCAGTACTTC. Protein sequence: CASSQEIAGRATARAKNIQYF.

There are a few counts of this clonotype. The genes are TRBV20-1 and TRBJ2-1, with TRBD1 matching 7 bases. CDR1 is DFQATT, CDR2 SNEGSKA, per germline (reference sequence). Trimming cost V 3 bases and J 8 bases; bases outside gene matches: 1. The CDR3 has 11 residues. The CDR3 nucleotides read TGCAGTGCTAGGAGGGGGCATGAGCAGTTCTTC. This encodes CSARRGHEQFF.

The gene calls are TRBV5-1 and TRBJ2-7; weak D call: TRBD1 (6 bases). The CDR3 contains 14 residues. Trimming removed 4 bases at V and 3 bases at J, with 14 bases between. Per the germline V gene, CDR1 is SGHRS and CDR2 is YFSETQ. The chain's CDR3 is CASSPQGFFYEQYF. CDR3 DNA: TGCGCCAGCAGCCCCCAGGGGTTTTTCTACGAGCAGTACTTC.

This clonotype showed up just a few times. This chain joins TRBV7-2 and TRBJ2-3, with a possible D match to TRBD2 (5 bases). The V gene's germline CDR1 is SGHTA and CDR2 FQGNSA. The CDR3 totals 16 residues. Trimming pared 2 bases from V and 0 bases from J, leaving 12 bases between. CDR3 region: CASSLFGRVSTDTQYF. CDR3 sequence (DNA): TGTGCCAGCAGCTTATTCGGGCGGGTTAGCACAGATACGCAGTATTTT.

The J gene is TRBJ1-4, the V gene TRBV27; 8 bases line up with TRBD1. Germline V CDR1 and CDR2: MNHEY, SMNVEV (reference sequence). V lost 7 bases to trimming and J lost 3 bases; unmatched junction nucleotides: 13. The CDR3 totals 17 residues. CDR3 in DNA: TGTGCCAGCACCAAGAGCGGCAGGGGGCGATCTAATGAAAAACTGTTTTTT. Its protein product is CASTKSGRGRSNEKLFF.

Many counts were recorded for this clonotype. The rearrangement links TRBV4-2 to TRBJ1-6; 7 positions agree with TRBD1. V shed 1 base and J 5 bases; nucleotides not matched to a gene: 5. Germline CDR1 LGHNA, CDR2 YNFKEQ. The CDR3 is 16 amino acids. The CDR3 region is CASSQGNRGNNSPLHF. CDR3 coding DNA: TGTGCCAGCAGCCAAGGTAACAGGGGTAATAATTCACCCCTCCACTTT.

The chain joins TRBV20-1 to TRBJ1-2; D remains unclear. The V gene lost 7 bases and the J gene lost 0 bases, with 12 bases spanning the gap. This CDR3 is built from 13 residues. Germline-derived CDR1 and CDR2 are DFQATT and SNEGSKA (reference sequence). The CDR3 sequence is CSGAPHPNYGYTF. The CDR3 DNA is TGCAGTGGCGCCCCCCATCCTAACTATGGCTACACCTTC.

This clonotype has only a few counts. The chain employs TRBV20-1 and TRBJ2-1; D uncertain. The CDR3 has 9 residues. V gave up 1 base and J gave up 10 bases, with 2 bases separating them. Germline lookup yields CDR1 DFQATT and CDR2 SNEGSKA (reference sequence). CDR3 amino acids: CSARAEQFF. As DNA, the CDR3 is TGCAGTGCTAGAGCGGAGCAGTTCTTC.

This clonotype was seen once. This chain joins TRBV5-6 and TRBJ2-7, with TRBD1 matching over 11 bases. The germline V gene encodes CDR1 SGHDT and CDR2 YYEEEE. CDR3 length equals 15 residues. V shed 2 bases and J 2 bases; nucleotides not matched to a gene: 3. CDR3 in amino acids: CASSFTGQGAYEQYF. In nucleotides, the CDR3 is TGTGCCAGCAGCTTTACGGGACAGGGGGCCTACGAGCAGTACTTC. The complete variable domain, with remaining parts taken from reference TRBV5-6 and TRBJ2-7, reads DAGVTQSPTHLIKTRGQQVTLRCSPKSGHDTVSWYQQALGQGPQFIFQYYEEEERQRGNFPDRFSGHQFPNYSSELNVNALLLGDSALYLCASSFTGQGAYEQYFGPGTRLTVT.

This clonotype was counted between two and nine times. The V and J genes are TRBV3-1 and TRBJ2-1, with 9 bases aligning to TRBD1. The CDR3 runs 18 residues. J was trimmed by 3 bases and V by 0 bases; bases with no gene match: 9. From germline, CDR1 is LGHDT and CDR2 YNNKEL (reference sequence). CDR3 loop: CASSQDVIADRGYNEQFF. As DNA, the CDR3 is TGTGCCAGCAGCCAAGATGTAATAGCGGACAGGGGCTACAATGAGCAGTTCTTC.

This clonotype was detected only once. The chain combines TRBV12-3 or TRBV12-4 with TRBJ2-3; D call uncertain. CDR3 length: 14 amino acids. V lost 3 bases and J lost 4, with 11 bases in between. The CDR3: CASSFGRRADTQYF. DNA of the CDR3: TGTGCCAGCAGTTTTGGCAGACGCGCAGATACGCAGTATTTT.

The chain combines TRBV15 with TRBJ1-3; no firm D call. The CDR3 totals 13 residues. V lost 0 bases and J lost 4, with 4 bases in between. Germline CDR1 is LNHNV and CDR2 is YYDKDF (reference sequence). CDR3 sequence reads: CATSRDVGNTIYF. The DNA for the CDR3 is TGTGCCACCAGCAGAGATGTGGGAAACACCATATATTTT.

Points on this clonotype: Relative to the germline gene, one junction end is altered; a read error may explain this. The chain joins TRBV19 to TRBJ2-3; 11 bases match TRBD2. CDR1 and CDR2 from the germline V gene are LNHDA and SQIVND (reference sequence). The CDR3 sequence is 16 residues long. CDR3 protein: CANSLLAGASTDTQYF. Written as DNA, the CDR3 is TGTGCCAATAGTTTACTAGCGGGGGCGAGCACAGATACGCAGTATTTT. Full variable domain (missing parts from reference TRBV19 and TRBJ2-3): DGGITQSPKYLFRKEGQNVTLSCEQNLNHDAMYWYRQDPGQGLRLIYYSQIVNDFQKGDIAEGYSVSREKKESFPLTVTSAQKNPTAFYLCANSLLAGASTDTQYFGPGTRLTVL.

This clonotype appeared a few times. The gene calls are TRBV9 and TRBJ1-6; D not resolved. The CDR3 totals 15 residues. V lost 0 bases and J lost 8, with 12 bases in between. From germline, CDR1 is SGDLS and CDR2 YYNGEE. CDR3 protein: CASSVVGRWDSPLHF. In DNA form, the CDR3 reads TGTGCCAGCAGCGTAGTCGGAAGGTGGGATTCACCCCTCCACTTT. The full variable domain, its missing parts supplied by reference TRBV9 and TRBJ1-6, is DSGVTQTPKHLITATGQRVTLRCSPRSGDLSVYWYQQSLDQGLQFLIQYYNGEERAKGNILERFSAQQFPDLHSELNLSSLELGDSALYFCASSVVGRWDSPLHFGNGTRLTVT.

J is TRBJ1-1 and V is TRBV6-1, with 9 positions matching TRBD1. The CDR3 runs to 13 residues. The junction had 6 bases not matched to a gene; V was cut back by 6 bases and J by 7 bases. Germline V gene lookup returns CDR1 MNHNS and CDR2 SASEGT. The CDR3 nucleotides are TGTGCCAGCAGCGACAGGGGGGTACGTGAAGCTTTCTTT. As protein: CASSDRGVREAFF.

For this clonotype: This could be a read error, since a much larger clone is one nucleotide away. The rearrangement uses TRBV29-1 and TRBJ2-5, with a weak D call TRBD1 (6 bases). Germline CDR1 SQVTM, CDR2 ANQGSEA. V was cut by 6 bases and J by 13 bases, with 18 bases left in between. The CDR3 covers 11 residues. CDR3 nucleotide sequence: TGCAGCGTCCTCCACAGGGAAGAGCGGTACTTC. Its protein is CSVLHREERYF.

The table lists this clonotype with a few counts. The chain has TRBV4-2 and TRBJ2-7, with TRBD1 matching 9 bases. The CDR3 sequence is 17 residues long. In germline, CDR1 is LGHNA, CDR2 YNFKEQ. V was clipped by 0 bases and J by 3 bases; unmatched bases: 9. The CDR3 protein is CASSQEPRRDRVYEQYF. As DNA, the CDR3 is TGTGCCAGCAGCCAAGAACCCCGCCGGGACAGGGTCTACGAGCAGTACTTC.

The CDR3 sequence is CSVPGGTGTGYTF. As DNA, the CDR3 is TGCAGTGTCCCCGGAGGGACAGGGACCGGCTACACCTTC. The chain employs TRBV20-1 and TRBJ1-2; 9 bases align to TRBD1. The germline CDR1 and CDR2 sequences are DFQATT and SNEGSKA (reference sequence). The V segment lost 7 bases and the J segment 8 bases; nucleotides outside the gene matches: 11. The CDR3 sequence is 13 residues long.

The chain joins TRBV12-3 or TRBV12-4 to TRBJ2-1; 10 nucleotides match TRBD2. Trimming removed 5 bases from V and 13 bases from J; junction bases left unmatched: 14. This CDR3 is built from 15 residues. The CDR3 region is CASSLVAGGRETQFF. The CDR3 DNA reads TGTGCCAGCAGTCTAGTAGCGGGAGGTAGGGAGACCCAGTTCTTC.